The 22 T cell receptor beta chains in this list originate from one sample, sequenced in a study of cytomegalovirus exposure and HLA in healthy donors. This PCR relied on a set of 60 Vbeta primers and 13 Jbeta primers. Profiled with immunoSEQ multiplex PCR; TCRdb holds only in-frame clones, not every one. This sample has about 120,000 clones, with 75% to 90% found just once. The sequenced material came from PBMCs. These receptors were collected from a female donor in good health and CMV-seropositive.

This clone was recorded only once. The V call is TRBV2, the J call TRBJ1-6; D is unresolved. The CDR3 contains 12 residues. Germline V gives CDR1 SNHLY, CDR2 FYNNEI. The V and J ends lost 4 bases and 9 bases respectively, with 7 bases between them. The CDR3 nucleotides are TGTGCCAGCAGTGCACTCGCTTCACCCCTCCACTTT. Protein sequence: CASSALASPLHF. The full variable domain, completed using reference TRBV2 and TRBJ1-6, is EPEVTQTPSHQVTQMGQEVILRCVPISNHLYFYWYRQILGQKVEFLVSFYNNEISEKSEIFDDQFSVERPDGSNFTLKIRSTKLEDSAMYFCASSALASPLHFGNGTRLTVT.

This clone showed up just a few times. J is TRBJ1-6 and V is TRBV27; 7 nucleotides line up with TRBD1. The CDR3 extends over 15 amino acids. Germline CDR1 and CDR2: MNHEY and SMNVEV (reference sequence). Trimming took 1 base from V and 6 from J; bases not matched to a gene: 3. The CDR3 protein is CASSLLQGGNSPLHF. The CDR3 DNA sequence: TGTGCCAGCAGTTTATTGCAGGGGGGTAATTCACCCCTCCACTTT.

This rearrangement joins TRBV9 to TRBJ2-5, with TRBD1 matching 8 bases. The J call may be mistaken, given a closer DNA end match to TRBJ2-7. The CDR3 is 15 residues long. CDR1 and CDR2 from the germline V gene are SGDLS and YYNGEE. The CDR3 loop reads CASSLRTGISYEQYF. In DNA form, the CDR3 reads TGTGCCAGCAGCCTAAGGACAGGGATCTCCTACGAGCAGTACTTC.

The rearrangement joins TRBV9 to TRBJ2-6; TRBD1 aligns across 7 bases. This CDR3 spans 17 amino acids. Losses at the gene ends were 5 bases for V and 1 base for J; bases not matched to a gene: 9. Germline CDR1 and CDR2: SGDLS and YYNGEE. This CDR3 reads CASSAGTVLSGANVLTF. CDR3 coding DNA: TGTGCCAGCAGTGCCGGGACAGTCTTGTCTGGGGCCAACGTCCTGACTTTC.

The J gene is TRBJ1-2, the V gene TRBV5-5; D perhaps matches TRBD1 (5 bases). The CDR3 covers 14 residues. From germline, CDR1 is SGHKS and CDR2 YYEKEE (reference sequence). V lost 5 bases to trimming and J lost 7 bases, with 18 bases between them. The CDR3 region is CASRVTWGDPGYTF. Here the CDR3 DNA reads TGTGCCAGCAGGGTTACTTGGGGGGATCCTGGCTACACCTTC.

The chain joins TRBV6-6 to TRBJ1-1; the match to TRBD1 covers 9 bases. The CDR3 runs 15 residues. CDR1 MNHNY and CDR2 SVGAGI come from the germline V gene (reference sequence). The V gene end was trimmed by 8 bases and the J gene end by 6 bases; junction bases not matched to a gene: 13. CDR3 sequence reads: CASLTHLGDRAEAFF. CDR3 bases: TGTGCCAGCTTAACTCACCTGGGGGACAGGGCTGAAGCTTTCTTT.

This clone occurred a few times. The V gene is TRBV2, the J gene TRBJ1-4; D unclear. CDR1 and CDR2 from the germline V gene are SNHLY and FYNNEI. V lost 7 bases to trimming and J lost 7 bases, with 10 bases between them. CDR3 length equals 12 residues. In nucleotides, the CDR3 is TGTGCCAGCAAATTATATGTTGAAAAACTGTTTTTT. Amino acid sequence: CASKLYVEKLFF.

The chain links TRBV5-1 to TRBJ1-4, with D perhaps TRBD1 (6 bases). CDR1 and CDR2 (germline): SGHRS, YFSETQ. The CDR3 has 14 amino acids. V lost 4 bases and J 7 bases, leaving 14 bases between the germline ends. The CDR3 is CASSLTGYSEKLFF. The CDR3 bases are TGCGCCAGCAGCCTAACAGGGTACTCTGAAAAACTGTTTTTT.

The chain combines TRBV9 with TRBJ2-2, with 8 bases lining up with TRBD1. The germline CDR1 and CDR2 sequences are SGDLS and YYNGEE. CDR3 length equals 15 residues. V shed 3 bases and J 1 base; nucleotides not matched to a gene: 2. The chain's CDR3 is CASSGGTGNTGELFF. DNA for the CDR3: TGTGCCAGCAGCGGAGGGACAGGGAACACCGGGGAGCTGTTTTTT.

A single count supports this clone. The genes are TRBV6-5 and TRBJ2-2; TRBD1 is a possible D gene (6 bases). The CDR3 totals 15 residues. With 1 base removed from V and 7 bases from J, the gap between germline ends came to 13 bases. The V gene's germline CDR1 is MNHEY and CDR2 SVGAGI. The CDR3 here is CASSYFYRDHGELFF. CDR3 DNA sequence: TGTGCCAGCAGTTACTTCTACAGGGATCACGGGGAGCTGTTTTTT.

This rearrangement joins TRBV5-4 to TRBJ1-1, with TRBD1 matching over 7 bases. The J segment lost 3 bases and the V segment lost 6 bases, leaving 11 bases of the junction unmatched. Germline V gives CDR1 SGHNT, CDR2 YYREEE (reference sequence). The CDR3 is made up of 15 amino acids. Written as DNA, the CDR3 is TGTGCCAGCACCCCTACACAGGGGATGGACACTGAAGCTTTCTTT. Its translation: CASTPTQGMDTEAFF.

V usage is TRBV6-6 and J usage is TRBJ1-1; TRBD1 matches 8 bases. Germline CDR1 reads MNHNY; CDR2 reads SVGAGI (reference sequence). This CDR3 contains 16 residues. V lost 6 bases and J lost 4; bases outside the gene matches: 13. The CDR3 DNA sequence: TGTGCCAGCAGCCTTACAGGGGGGCTTTCGGGCACTGAAGCTTTCTTT. Translating gives CASSLTGGLSGTEAFF.

This chain uses TRBV7-9 with TRBJ1-1; 9 nucleotides align to TRBD1. The CDR3 covers 15 residues. Unmatched junction bases numbered 5, after V lost 0 bases and J lost 6 bases. Germline CDR1 SEHNR, CDR2 FQNEAQ (reference sequence). CDR3 coding DNA: TGTGCCAGCAGCTTAGCGGGACAGGGTATCTCTGAAGCTTTCTTT. It translates to CASSLAGQGISEAFF. Full variable domain (rest looked up from reference TRBV7-9 and TRBJ1-1): DTGVSQNPRHKITKRGQNVTFRCDPISEHNRLYWYRQTLGQGPEFLTYFQNEAQLEKSRLLSDRFSAERPKGSFSTLEIQRTEQGDSAMYLCASSLAGQGISEAFFGQGTRLTVV.

The chain employs TRBV18 and TRBJ1-1; TRBD1 aligns across 9 bases. Germline CDR1 is KGHSH and CDR2 is LQKENI. V was pared by 3 bases and J by 7 bases, with 3 bases of the junction left unmatched. The CDR3 spans 13 residues. Written as DNA, the CDR3 is TGTGCCAGCTCACCGGGGACAGGGAATGAAGCTTTCTTT. It encodes CASSPGTGNEAFF.

The chain carries TRBV6-6 and TRBJ1-1, with 9 bases matching TRBD1. V was clipped by 3 bases and J by 7 bases; unmatched bases: 12. This CDR3 has 16 amino acids. CDR1 is MNHNY and CDR2 is SVGAGI in the germline V gene (reference sequence). CDR3 protein: CASSYGQGTRVGEAFF. In DNA, the CDR3 is TGTGCCAGCAGTTATGGACAGGGGACTCGAGTAGGTGAAGCTTTCTTT.

This chain uses TRBV27 with TRBJ2-7; weak D call: TRBD2 (5 bases). With 5 bases removed from V and 2 bases from J, the gap between germline ends came to 10 bases. CDR3 length equals 13 residues. Germline values: CDR1 MNHEY, CDR2 SMNVEV (reference sequence). Here the CDR3 DNA reads TGTGCCAGCAGTCGGGGTTCAACCTACGAGCAGTACTTC. Its translation: CASSRGSTYEQYF.

The chain is built from TRBV30 and TRBJ1-1; 8 bases match TRBD1. Germline V gene sequence: CDR1 GTSNPN, CDR2 SVGIG (reference sequence). The V gene end was trimmed by 1 base and the J gene end by 10 bases; junction bases not matched to a gene: 2. The CDR3 has 11 amino acids. The CDR3 here is CAWSGTGLAFF. The CDR3, as DNA: TGTGCCTGGAGTGGGACAGGGCTAGCTTTCTTT.

The chain couples TRBV7-9 to TRBJ1-6, with a tentative D call TRBD1 (5 bases). This CDR3 comprises 13 residues. CDR1 and CDR2 (germline): SEHNR, FQNEAQ (reference sequence). Trimming removed 8 bases at V and 6 bases at J, with 11 bases between. CDR3 loop: CASGQGFNSPLHF. As DNA, the CDR3 is TGTGCCAGCGGGCAGGGATTTAATTCACCCCTCCACTTT.

This chain joins TRBV28 and TRBJ2-3; 9 nucleotides line up with TRBD2. The CDR3 spans 15 residues. Germline values: CDR1 MDHEN, CDR2 SYDVKM. V lost 7 bases and J lost 4; bases outside the gene matches: 9. For the CDR3, the DNA is TGTGCCAGCACCCTCGGGACTAGCTTCCCAGATACGCAGTATTTT. The encoded protein is CASTLGTSFPDTQYF.

The chain has TRBV4-3 and TRBJ1-2, with TRBD1 identical over 7 bases. Germline V CDR1 and CDR2: LGHNA, YSLEER. This CDR3 has 14 amino acids. The V segment lost 5 bases and the J segment 3 bases; nucleotides outside the gene matches: 6. The chain's CDR3 is CASSSVRGDYGYTF. The DNA for the CDR3 is TGCGCCAGCAGCTCAGTCAGGGGGGACTATGGCTACACCTTC.

The chain links TRBV5-1 to TRBJ1-1, with 7 bases that match TRBD1. The CDR3 extends over 16 amino acids. Trimming cost V 5 bases and J 4 bases; bases outside gene matches: 14. Germline V CDR1 and CDR2: SGHRS, YFSETQ. CDR3 nucleotides: TGCGCCAGCAGTACAACCACAGGGGTTCATGGCACTGAAGCTTTCTTT. Encoded protein: CASSTTTGVHGTEAFF.

This clone was seen just once. This sequence joins TRBV7-6 and TRBJ2-5; 9 bases agree with TRBD2. The germline gives CDR1 SGHVS, CDR2 FNYEAQ. The CDR3 contains 14 residues. The ends lost 5 bases at V and 2 bases at J; junction bases unmatched: 3. This chain's CDR3 is CASSLSGGQETQYF. DNA of the CDR3: TGTGCCAGCAGCCTTAGCGGGGGTCAAGAGACCCAGTACTTC.